Listed below are T cell receptor beta chains from one sample, sequenced in a study of shared clonotypes between healthy human individuals. The protocol was immunoSEQ multiplex PCR, while the TCRdb copy is restricted to in-frame clones and leaves out a portion. This table holds a few million clones, just over 90% found once. The sample comprised naive CD4+ T cells sorted from blood. The source of these receptors is a man between 18 and 29 years old in good health. Both conserved end residues are part of each CDR3. A D gene is named only where the DNA matches it firmly. Not all rows give a size; the values are once, few, many and, for expanded clones, a class.

TRBJ1-2	.	.	TRBV25-1	11	TGTGCCAGCAGTGACGGTTGGGGCTACACCTTC	CASSDGWGYTF
TRBJ1-2	.	TRBD1	TRBV14	15	TGTGCCAGCAGCCAGGCCGGGACAGGGGCACGTGGCTACACCTTC	CASSQAGTGARGYTF
TRBJ2-1	.	.	TRBV5-1	13	TGCGCCAGCAGCCTAGACTCCTACAATGAGCAGTTCTTC	CASSLDSYNEQFF
TRBJ2-7	.	TRBD1	TRBV18	14	TGTGCCAGCTCTCTCCACAGGGGTTCCTACGAGCAGTACTTC	CASSLHRGSYEQYF
TRBJ1-1	few	.	TRBV10-3	13	TGTGCCATCAGTGAGGACATGAACACTGAAGCTTTCTTT	CAISEDMNTEAFF
TRBJ1-4	.	.	TRBV27	13	TGTGCCAGCAGTTTAATGCAGGCCGGAAAACTGTTTTTT	CASSLMQAGKLFF
TRBJ1-2	.	.	TRBV6-5	13	TGTGCCAGCAGCCCCCGAGCCGGGTATGGCTACACCTTC	CASSPRAGYGYTF
TRBJ2-7	.	TRBD1	TRBV18	14	TGTGCCAGCTCACCAATACAGGGGTTCTACGAGCAGTACTTC	CASSPIQGFYEQYF
TRBJ2-1	.	TRBD2	TRBV4-1	16	TGCGCCAGCAGCCAGATAGTAGCGGGACTGTGGGATGAGCAGTTCTTC	CASSQIVAGLWDEQFF
TRBJ2-1	.	TRBD1	TRBV25-1	16	TGTGCCAGCAGATCAGCCGGGACAGGGCCCTACAATGAGCAGTTCTTC	CASRSAGTGPYNEQFF
TRBJ1-6	.	TRBD1	TRBV2	15	TGTGCCAGCAGTGAAAGGACAGGGAACGGGACACCCCTCCACTTT	CASSERTGNGTPLHF
TRBJ1-2	.	.	TRBV10-3	16	TGTGCCATCAGTGAGCAAGGGGCGCCCTCCCAACGTGGCTACACCTTC	CAISEQGAPSQRGYTF
TRBJ1-2	.	.	TRBV5-1	14	TGCGCCAGCAGCTTTGAGCCGAACGGATATGGCTACACCTTC	CASSFEPNGYGYTF
TRBJ1-2	.	.	TRBV5-1	13	TGCGCCAGCAGCTTGGCCATAAACTATGGCTACACCTTC	CASSLAINYGYTF
TRBJ1-3	.	.	TRBV19	16	TGTGCCAGTAGTATTGATAGAGGGGAGACTGGAAACACCATATATTTT	CASSIDRGETGNTIYF
TRBJ2-1	.	TRBD1	TRBV7-9	15	TGTGCCAGCAGCCCCGCCCAGGGGGCGGTGGGGGAGCAGTTCTTC	CASSPAQGAVGEQFF
TRBJ2-5	.	TRBD2	TRBV9	18	TGTGCCAGCAGCCCATATTCCTGGGCTAGCGGGCCCCAAGAGACCCAGTACTTC	CASSPYSWASGPQETQYF
TRBJ1-1	.	TRBD1	TRBV7-9	15	TGTGCCAGCAGCACAAGACAGGGGTTGAACACTGAAGCTTTCTTT	CASSTRQGLNTEAFF
TRBJ2-1	.	TRBD2	TRBV7-8	15	TGTGCCAGCAGCTACGATGCGGGAGCTCAACCTGAGCAGTTCTTC	CASSYDAGAQPEQFF
TRBJ2-1	.	.	TRBV6-5	13	TGTGCCACCAGGGCAGAACCCTACAATGAGCAGTTCTTC	CATRAEPYNEQFF
TRBJ1-3	.	TRBD1	TRBV4-1	15	TGCGCCAGCAGCCAAGATGTAGCCGTAGGGGGCCCCATATATTTT	CASSQDVAVGGPIYF
TRBJ2-7	.	.	TRBV28	12	TGTGCCAGCAGCCAAATGAGAGGCGTGCAGTACTTC	CASSQMRGVQYF
TRBJ2-1	.	TRBD2	TRBV5-1	16	TGCGCCAGCAGCTTGGTTGCGGGGGTAGGGTACAATGAGCAGTTCTTC	CASSLVAGVGYNEQFF
TRBJ2-5	.	TRBD2	TRBV18	18	TGTGCCAGCTCACCCCGCCCCGCGACTAGCGTGAACCAAGAGACCCAGTACTTC	CASSPRPATSVNQETQYF
TRBJ2-1	once	.	TRBV28	14	TGTGCCAGCAGTTTAACGGCGGGGGCCAATGAGCAGTTCTTC	CASSLTAGANEQFF
TRBJ2-6	once	.	TRBV2	15	TGTGCCAGCAGCGAGCAAGGGTCTGGGGCCAACGTCCTGACTTTC	CASSEQGSGANVLTF
TRBJ1-1	.	.	TRBV5-1	14	TGCGCCAGCAGCTTGGAGACCACGAACACTGAAGCTTTCTTT	CASSLETTNTEAFF
TRBJ2-7	.	.	TRBV10-1	13	TGCGCCAGCAGTGAGAGAGGAGTCTACGAGCAGTACTTC	CASSERGVYEQYF
TRBJ2-7	.	TRBD1	TRBV4-2	16	TGTGCCAGCAGCCAAGCCCGGGACAGGGAGTACTACGAGCAGTACTTC	CASSQARDREYYEQYF
TRBJ1-2	.	.	TRBV6-5	12	TGTGCCAGCCGTACGATCAACTATGGCTACACCTTC	CASRTINYGYTF
TRBJ2-2	once	TRBD2	TRBV7-3	15	TGTGCCAGCAGCGAGGGACTAGAGAACACCGGGGAGCTGTTTTTT	CASSEGLENTGELFF
TRBJ1-3	.	.	TRBV9	14	TGTGCCAGCAGCGTCCCACCCCTTACGAACACCATATATTTT	CASSVPPLTNTIYF
TRBJ2-7	.	.	TRBV6-1	14	TGTGCCAGCAGCGAACAGGGTATACGGTACGAGCAGTACTTC	CASSEQGIRYEQYF
TRBJ1-1	few	.	TRBV4-3	13	TGCGCCAGCAGCCAGGGTACACGGACTGAAGCTTTCTTT	CASSQGTRTEAFF
TRBJ2-1	.	.	TRBV18	13	TGTGCCAGCTCACCGCTCCTGGCCCCCAGCGAGTTCTTC	CASSPLLAPSEFF
TRBJ1-2	few	.	TRBV6-5	14	TGTGCCAGCAGCTCCGACTTACAGGGCTATGGCTACACCTTC	CASSSDLQGYGYTF
TRBJ1-1	.	.	TRBV7-8	13	TGTGCCAGCCTGAAACAAGAGGACACTGGAGCTTTCTTT	CASLKQEDTGAFF
TRBJ2-7	.	TRBD2	TRBV13	15	TGTGCCAGCAGCCCTAGAGCGGGGAGCTCCTACGAGCAGTACTTC	CASSPRAGSSYEQYF
TRBJ1-2	once	.	TRBV5-6	16	TGTGCCAGCAGCTTGTGGAGGGAGACGGTCGATCATGGCTACACCTTC	CASSLWRETVDHGYTF
TRBJ2-2	.	TRBD1	TRBV10-2	15	TGCGCCAGCAGGCCGCGGACAGGCGTCACCGGGGAGCTGTTTTTT	CASRPRTGVTGELFF
TRBJ2-7	.	TRBD2	TRBV28	14	TGTGCCAGCAGTTTACCCCGGACTAGAAAAGAGCAGTACTTC	CASSLPRTRKEQYF
TRBJ1-6	.	.	TRBV12-5	15	TGTGCTAGTGGTCCAGAACGTTTGGTGGATTCAGTCCTCCACTTT	CASGPERLVDSVLHF
TRBJ1-4	.	TRBD1	TRBV5-4	15	TGTGCCAGCAGCCCGCCCGGGACAGGGTATGAAAAACTGTTTTTT	CASSPPGTGYEKLFF
TRBJ1-5	.	TRBD1	TRBV23-1	17	TGCGCCAGCAGGGCGACATGGGGACAGTCGGCAAATCAGCCCCAGCATTTT	CASRATWGQSANQPQHF
TRBJ1-1	.	.	TRBV18	13	TGTGCCAGCTCACGGGACGGGAACACTGAAGCTTTCTTT	CASSRDGNTEAFF
TRBJ1-1	.	.	TRBV9	15	TGTGCCAGCAGCGTAGGCGACTGGATTGACACTGAAGCTTTCTTT	CASSVGDWIDTEAFF
TRBJ2-5	.	TRBD2	TRBV19	15	TGTGCCAGTAGTAGAACCGGGACTAGGGGAGAGACCCAGTACTTC	CASSRTGTRGETQYF
TRBJ2-2	.	.	TRBV6-5	13	TGTGCCAGCAGACAGGGACACACCGGGGAGCTGTTTTTT	CASRQGHTGELFF
TRBJ2-3	.	.	TRBV6-5	11	TGTGCCAGCAGGAGGGGGAATACGCAGTATTTT	CASRRGNTQYF
TRBJ2-5	.	.	TRBV5-1	13	TGCGCCAGCAGCTTGGGTACCCAAGAGACCCAGTACTTC	CASSLGTQETQYF
TRBJ2-3	.	.	TRBV6-1	11	TGTGCCAGCAGGACACTAGCTGGGCTGTATTTT	CASRTLAGLYF
TRBJ1-1	few	.	TRBV7-3	13	TGTGCCAGCAGCGAGAGGGGGAACACTGAAGCTTTCTTT	CASSERGNTEAFF
TRBJ1-2	.	.	TRBV5-1	16	TGCGCCAGCAACCCGGGCGGACAACAAGAAAACTATGGCTACACCTTC	CASNPGGQQENYGYTF
TRBJ1-2	once	.	TRBV6-1	14	TGTGCCAGCAGTAGGACCAATGACAACTATGGCTACACCTTC	CASSRTNDNYGYTF
TRBJ2-1	.	.	TRBV2	15	TGTGCCAGCAGTGAAGCCCGGGCTTCCTACAATGAGCAGTTCTTC	CASSEARASYNEQFF
TRBJ2-7	.	.	TRBV30	12	TGTGCCTGGAGTGTACTGGTCCAGGAGCAGTACTTC	CAWSVLVQEQYF